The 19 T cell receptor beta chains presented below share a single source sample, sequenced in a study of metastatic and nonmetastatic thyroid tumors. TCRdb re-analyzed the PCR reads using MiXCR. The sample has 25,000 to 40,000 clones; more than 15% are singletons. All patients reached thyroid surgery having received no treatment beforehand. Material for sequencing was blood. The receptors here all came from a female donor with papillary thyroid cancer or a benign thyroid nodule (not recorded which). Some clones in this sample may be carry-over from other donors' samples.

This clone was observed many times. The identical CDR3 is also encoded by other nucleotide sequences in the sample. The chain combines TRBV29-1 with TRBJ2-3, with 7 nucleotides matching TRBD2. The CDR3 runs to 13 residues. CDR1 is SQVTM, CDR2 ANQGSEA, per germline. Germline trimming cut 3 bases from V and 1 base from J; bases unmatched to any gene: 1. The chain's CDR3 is CSVEAGGTDTQYF. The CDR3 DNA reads TGCAGCGTTGAGGCGGGGGGCACAGATACGCAGTATTTT.

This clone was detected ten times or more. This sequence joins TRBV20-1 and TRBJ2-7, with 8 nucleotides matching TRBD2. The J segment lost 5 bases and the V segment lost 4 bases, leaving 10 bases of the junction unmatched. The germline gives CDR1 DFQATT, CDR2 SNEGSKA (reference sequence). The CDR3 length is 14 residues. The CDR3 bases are TGCAGTGCTACCGGGACTAGTCGTATCGACGAGCAGTACTTC. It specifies CSATGTSRIDEQYF.

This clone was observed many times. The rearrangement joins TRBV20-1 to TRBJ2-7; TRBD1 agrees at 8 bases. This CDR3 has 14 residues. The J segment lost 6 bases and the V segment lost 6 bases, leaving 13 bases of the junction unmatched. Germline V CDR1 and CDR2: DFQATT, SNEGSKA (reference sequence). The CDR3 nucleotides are TGCAGTGCAGAATGGACAGGGACCTCCGCCGAGCAGTACTTC. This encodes CSAEWTGTSAEQYF.

As DNA, the CDR3 is TGTGCCAGCAGCACCGGGTCACATAACTACGAGCAGTACTTC. The encoded protein is CASSTGSHNYEQYF. V and J are TRBV6-1 and TRBJ2-7; D gene unclear. The CDR3 is made up of 14 amino acids. Germline CDR1 is MNHNS and CDR2 is SASEGT. V was clipped by 6 bases and J by 3 bases, with 15 bases between them.

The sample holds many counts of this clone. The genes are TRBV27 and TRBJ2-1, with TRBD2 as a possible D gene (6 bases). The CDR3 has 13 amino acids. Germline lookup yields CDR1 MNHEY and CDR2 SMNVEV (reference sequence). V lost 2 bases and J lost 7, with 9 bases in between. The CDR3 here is CASSLVRGNEQFF. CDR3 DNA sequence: TGTGCCAGCAGTTTAGTCCGGGGGAATGAGCAGTTCTTC.

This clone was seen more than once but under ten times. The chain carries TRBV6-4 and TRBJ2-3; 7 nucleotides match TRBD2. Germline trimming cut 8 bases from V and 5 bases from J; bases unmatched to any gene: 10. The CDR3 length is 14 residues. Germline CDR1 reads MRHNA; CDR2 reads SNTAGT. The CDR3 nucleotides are TGTGCCAGCTCTATCGGGAGGTCCGGAGATACGCAGTATTTT. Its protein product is CASSIGRSGDTQYF.

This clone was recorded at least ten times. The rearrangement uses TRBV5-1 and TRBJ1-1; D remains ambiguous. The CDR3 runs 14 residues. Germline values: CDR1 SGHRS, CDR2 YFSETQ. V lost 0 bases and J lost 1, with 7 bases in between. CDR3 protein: CASSLVSPNTEAFF. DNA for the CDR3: TGCGCCAGCAGCTTGGTCAGCCCGAACACTGAAGCTTTCTTT.

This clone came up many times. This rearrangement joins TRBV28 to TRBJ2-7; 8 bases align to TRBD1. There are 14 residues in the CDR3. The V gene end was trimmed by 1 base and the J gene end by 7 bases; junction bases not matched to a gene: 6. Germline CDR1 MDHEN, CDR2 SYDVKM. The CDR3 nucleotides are TGTGCCAGCAGTTTATCCCCGGGACAGGATGAGCAGTACTTC. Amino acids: CASSLSPGQDEQYF.

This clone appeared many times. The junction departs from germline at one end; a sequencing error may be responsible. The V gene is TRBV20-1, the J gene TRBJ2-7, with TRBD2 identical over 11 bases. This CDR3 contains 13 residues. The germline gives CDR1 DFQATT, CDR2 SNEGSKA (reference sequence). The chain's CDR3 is CSAVGTSGYERYF. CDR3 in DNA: TGCAGTGCCGTCGGGACTAGCGGCTACGAGCGGTACTTC.

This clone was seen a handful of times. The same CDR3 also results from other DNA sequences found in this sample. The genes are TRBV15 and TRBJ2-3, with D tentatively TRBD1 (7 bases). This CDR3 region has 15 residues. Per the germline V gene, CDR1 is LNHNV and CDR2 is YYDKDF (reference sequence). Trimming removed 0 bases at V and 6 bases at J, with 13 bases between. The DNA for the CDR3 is TGTGCCACCAGCAGAGAGGACGCAGGGGGGGATACGCAGTATTTT. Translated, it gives CATSREDAGGDTQYF.

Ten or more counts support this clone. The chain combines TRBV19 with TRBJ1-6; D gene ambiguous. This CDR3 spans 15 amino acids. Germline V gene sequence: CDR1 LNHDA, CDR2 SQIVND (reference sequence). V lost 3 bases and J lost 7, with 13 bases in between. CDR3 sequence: CASSIANSWNSPLHF. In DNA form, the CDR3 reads TGTGCCAGTAGTATCGCGAACAGCTGGAATTCACCCCTCCACTTT.

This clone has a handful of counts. CDR3 DNA: TGTGCCAGCAGTACCTCAGGGGGCTTCTCCTACAATGAGCAGTTCTTC. It specifies CASSTSGGFSYNEQFF. The gene calls are TRBV6-2 or TRBV6-3 and TRBJ2-1; TRBD1 aligns across 8 bases. The germline V gene encodes CDR1 MNHEY and CDR2 SVGEGT. The CDR3 is 16 residues long. Germline trimming cut 5 bases from V and 0 bases from J; bases unmatched to any gene: 6.

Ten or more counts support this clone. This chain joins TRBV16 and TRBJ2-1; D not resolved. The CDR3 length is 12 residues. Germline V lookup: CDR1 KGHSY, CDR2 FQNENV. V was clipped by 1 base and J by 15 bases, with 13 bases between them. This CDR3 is CASSQFLPMGFF. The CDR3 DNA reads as TGTGCCAGCAGCCAATTCCTCCCCATGGGGTTCTTC.

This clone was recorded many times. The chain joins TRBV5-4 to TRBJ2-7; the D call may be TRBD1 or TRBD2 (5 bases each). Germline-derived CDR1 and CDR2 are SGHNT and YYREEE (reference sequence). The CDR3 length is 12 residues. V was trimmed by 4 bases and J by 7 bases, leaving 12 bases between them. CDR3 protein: CASSLRGGEQYF. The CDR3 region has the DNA TGTGCCAGCAGCCTGAGGGGCGGTGAGCAGTACTTC.

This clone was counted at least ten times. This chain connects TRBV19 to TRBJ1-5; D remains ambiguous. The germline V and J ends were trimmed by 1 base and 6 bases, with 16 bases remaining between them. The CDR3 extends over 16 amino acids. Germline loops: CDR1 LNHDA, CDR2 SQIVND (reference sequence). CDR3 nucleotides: TGTGCCAGTAGTATAGGCCGGCAGCATAGAGGTCAGCCCCAGCATTTT. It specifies CASSIGRQHRGQPQHF.

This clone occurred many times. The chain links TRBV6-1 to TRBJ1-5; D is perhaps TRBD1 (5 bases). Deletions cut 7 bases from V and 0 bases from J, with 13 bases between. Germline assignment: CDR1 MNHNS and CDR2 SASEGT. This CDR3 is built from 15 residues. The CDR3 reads CASIDSIVSNQPQHF. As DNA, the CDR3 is TGTGCCAGCATCGACAGCATTGTTAGCAATCAGCCCCAGCATTTT.

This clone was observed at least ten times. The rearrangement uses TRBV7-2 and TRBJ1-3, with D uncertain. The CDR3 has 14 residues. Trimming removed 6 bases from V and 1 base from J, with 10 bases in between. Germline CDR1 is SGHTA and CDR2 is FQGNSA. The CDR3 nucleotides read TGTGCCAGCAGTTATCCTCCATCTGGAAACACCATATATTTT. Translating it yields CASSYPPSGNTIYF.

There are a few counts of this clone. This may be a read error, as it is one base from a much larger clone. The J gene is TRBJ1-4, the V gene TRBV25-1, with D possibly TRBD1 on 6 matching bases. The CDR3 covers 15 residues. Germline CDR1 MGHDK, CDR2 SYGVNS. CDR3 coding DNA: TGTGCCAGAAGTGAATTTGGGGGCGGGGATGAAAAACTGTTTTTT. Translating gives CARSEFGGGDEKLFF.

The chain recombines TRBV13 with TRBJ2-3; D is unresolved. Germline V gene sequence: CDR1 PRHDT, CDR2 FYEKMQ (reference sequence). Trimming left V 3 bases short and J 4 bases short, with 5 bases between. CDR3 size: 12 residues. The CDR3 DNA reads TGTGCCAGCAGCTTCATCTCAGATACGCAGTATTTT. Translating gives CASSFISDTQYF.